Each of the 26 T cell receptor beta chains below was sequenced from the same sample in a study of T cell responses to AZD1222 COVID-19 vaccine. TCRdb's copy holds only in-frame clones and misses some; the assay was immunoSEQ multiplex PCR. The sample contains 130,000 or so clones, approximately 85% of which appear only once. The material sequenced was peripheral blood, taken on day 0 of AZD1222 vaccination. These receptors were obtained from an adult in good health.

This sequence joins TRBV19 and TRBJ1-1, with 7 bases fitting TRBD1. V lost 4 bases to trimming and J lost 0 bases; unmatched junction nucleotides: 5. CDR3 length equals 15 residues. Germline V CDR1 and CDR2: LNHDA, SQIVND (reference sequence). CDR3 protein: CASSTHRGVNTEAFF. The CDR3 DNA reads as TGTGCCAGTAGTACCCACAGGGGAGTGAACACTGAAGCTTTCTTT. Full variable domain (rest looked up from reference TRBV19 and TRBJ1-1): DGGITQSPKYLFRKEGQNVTLSCEQNLNHDAMYWYRQDPGQGLRLIYYSQIVNDFQKGDIAEGYSVSREKKESFPLTVTSAQKNPTAFYLCASSTHRGVNTEAFFGQGTRLTVV.

The chain links TRBV7-2 to TRBJ2-3; 12 positions match TRBD2. Germline V gene lookup returns CDR1 SGHTA and CDR2 FQGNSA. Unmatched junction bases numbered 2, after V lost 6 bases and J lost 1 base. CDR3 size: 15 residues. The CDR3 DNA is TGTGCCAGCAGGAGACTAGCGGGAGGCACAGATACGCAGTATTTT. This encodes CASRRLAGGTDTQYF. Together with reference TRBV7-2 and TRBJ2-3, the CDR3 gives the full variable domain: GAGVSQSPSNKVTEKGKDVELRCDPISGHTALYWYRQSLGQGLEFLIYFQGNSAPDKSGLPSDRFSAERTGGSVSTLTIQRTQQEDSAVYLCASRRLAGGTDTQYFGPGTRLTVL.

V is TRBV6-4 and J is TRBJ2-2, with D perhaps matching TRBD2 (5 bases). Germline lookup yields CDR1 MRHNA and CDR2 SNTAGT. Trimming took 0 bases from V and 1 from J, leaving 9 bases between them. The CDR3 sequence is 16 residues long. CDR3 loop: CASSDSASQNTGELFF. CDR3 coding DNA: TGTGCCAGCAGTGACTCGGCTAGCCAGAACACCGGGGAGCTGTTTTTT.

CDR3 in DNA: TGTGCCAGTAAGGAAACACTTGGCACAGATACGCAGTATTTT. Translated: CASKETLGTDTQYF. J is TRBJ2-3 and V is TRBV19; D remains unclear. Per germline, CDR1 LNHDA and CDR2 SQIVND (reference sequence). The CDR3 consists of 14 residues. V lost 7 bases and J 1 base, leaving 12 bases between the germline ends.

In its sample, this clone ranks as medium-sized. The chain combines TRBV6-4 with TRBJ2-1; 13 bases align to TRBD2. The CDR3 spans 15 residues. Unmatched junction bases numbered 3, after V lost 5 bases and J lost 5 bases. Per germline, CDR1 MRHNA and CDR2 SNTAGT. CDR3 protein: CASSPGTSGDNEQFF. The CDR3 nucleotides are TGTGCCAGCAGTCCCGGGACTAGCGGGGACAATGAGCAGTTCTTC.

The chain couples TRBV20-1 to TRBJ1-1; the D is unclear. Germline V lookup: CDR1 DFQATT, CDR2 SNEGSKA (reference sequence). This CDR3 spans 12 amino acids. The ends were cut back, 3 bases at V and 11 bases at J, with 16 bases in the middle. The CDR3 nucleotides read TGCAGTGCTAGTAATCCCCCCTTGCTGGCTTTCTTT. This sequence encodes CSASNPPLLAFF.

This rearrangement joins TRBV5-6 to TRBJ2-1, with TRBD1 matching 10 bases. The CDR3 contains 15 residues. CDR1 and CDR2 (germline): SGHDT, YYEEEE. J gave up 7 bases and V 4 bases, and 8 bases lay outside the gene matches. The CDR3 loop reads CASSEGTGEGNEQFF. CDR3 nucleotide sequence: TGTGCCAGCAGCGAAGGGACAGGGGAGGGAAATGAGCAGTTCTTC. The full variable domain, in which reference TRBV5-6 and TRBJ2-1 provide the parts outside the CDR3, is DAGVTQSPTHLIKTRGQQVTLRCSPKSGHDTVSWYQQALGQGPQFIFQYYEEEERQRGNFPDRFSGHQFPNYSSELNVNALLLGDSALYLCASSEGTGEGNEQFFGPGTRLTVL.

V and J are TRBV6-5 and TRBJ2-7; 8 bases are a match to TRBD1. The CDR3 has 14 amino acids. The V gene end was trimmed by 8 bases and the J gene end by 6 bases; junction bases not matched to a gene: 12. CDR1 is MNHEY, CDR2 SVGAGI, per germline. CDR3 protein: CASSETDRDREQYF. The CDR3 nucleotides are TGTGCCAGCTCTGAGACGGACAGGGATCGCGAGCAGTACTTC.

The chain has TRBV2 and TRBJ2-7, with D maybe TRBD1 (6 bases). Trimming cost V 6 bases and J 1 base, with 16 bases left between them. CDR3 size: 15 residues. CDR1 SNHLY and CDR2 FYNNEI come from the germline V gene. Written as DNA, the CDR3 is TGTGCCAGCAGGTTCCAGGGGACGTCTTCCTACGAGCAGTACTTC. It specifies CASRFQGTSSYEQYF.

V usage is TRBV19 and J usage is TRBJ2-1; D perhaps matches TRBD2 (6 bases). Trimming took 3 bases from V and 6 from J, leaving 15 bases between them. Germline V gene data show CDR1 as LNHDA and CDR2 as SQIVND (reference sequence). The CDR3 runs to 15 residues. CDR3 loop: CASSMGGIEINEQFF. The CDR3 coding sequence is TGTGCCAGTAGTATGGGCGGGATTGAAATCAATGAGCAGTTCTTC. Using reference TRBV19 and TRBJ2-1 for the parts outside the CDR3, the full variable domain is DGGITQSPKYLFRKEGQNVTLSCEQNLNHDAMYWYRQDPGQGLRLIYYSQIVNDFQKGDIAEGYSVSREKKESFPLTVTSAQKNPTAFYLCASSMGGIEINEQFFGPGTRLTVL.

J is TRBJ2-1 and V is TRBV29-1; possibly TRBD1 or TRBD2 for D (5 bases each). This CDR3 is built from 13 residues. Between the trimmed V and J ends, which lost 4 bases and 9 bases, there was a span of 16 bases. Germline V lookup: CDR1 SQVTM, CDR2 ANQGSEA. The CDR3 protein is CSVVLGEITEQFF. The CDR3 nucleotides are TGCAGCGTTGTCTTAGGGGAGATCACTGAGCAGTTCTTC.

The CDR3 region is CASRQGALTGNTIYF. CDR3 bases: TGTGCCAGCAGACAGGGGGCGCTGACAGGAAACACCATATATTTT. This chain links TRBV6-5 with TRBJ1-3; TRBD1 aligns across 9 bases. This CDR3 region has 15 residues. V lost 6 bases, J lost 4 bases, and 7 bases stayed unmatched. CDR1 is MNHEY and CDR2 is SVGAGI in the germline V gene.

This rearrangement joins TRBV19 to TRBJ1-1; D not resolved. V lost 2 bases to trimming and J lost 0 bases, with 4 bases between them. The CDR3 sequence is 13 residues long. The germline gives CDR1 LNHDA, CDR2 SQIVND (reference sequence). DNA for the CDR3: TGTGCCAGTAGTATACCCATGAACACTGAAGCTTTCTTT. The encoded protein is CASSIPMNTEAFF.

CDR3 residues: CASSTRDREDEQYF. Here the CDR3 DNA reads TGTGCCAGCAGCACAAGGGACAGGGAAGACGAGCAGTACTTC. This chain joins TRBV7-9 and TRBJ2-7, with 9 bases fitting TRBD1. Germline CDR1 is SEHNR and CDR2 is FQNEAQ (reference sequence). The CDR3 consists of 14 residues. V trimming: 5 bases; J trimming: 5 bases; junction bases outside the gene matches: 7.

The rearrangement joins TRBV6-5 to TRBJ1-5; the D gene is possibly TRBD1 (6 bases). V was trimmed by 6 bases and J by 3 bases, leaving 15 bases between them. The CDR3 totals 15 residues. The germline gives CDR1 MNHEY, CDR2 SVGAGI. The CDR3 nucleotides are TGTGCCAGCAGCCCCAGGGGATACATCAATCAGCCCCAGCATTTT. Translation: CASSPRGYINQPQHF.

The gene calls are TRBV19 and TRBJ2-3; D may match TRBD1 or TRBD2 (7 bases each). The germline V gene encodes CDR1 LNHDA and CDR2 SQIVND (reference sequence). V lost 3 bases, J lost 3 bases, and 16 bases lay in between. The CDR3 contains 16 residues. The CDR3 spells CASSIPAGGATDTQYF. The CDR3 nucleotides are TGTGCCAGTAGTATCCCCGCAGGGGGGGCTACAGATACGCAGTATTTT.

The CDR3 region is CASSLEGGYTF. CDR3 nucleotide sequence: TGTGCCAGCAGTTTGGAGGGGGGCTACACCTTC. This chain joins TRBV28 and TRBJ1-2; D may be TRBD1 (5 bases). Deletions cut 3 bases from V and 8 bases from J, with 7 bases between. CDR1 MDHEN and CDR2 SYDVKM come from the germline V gene. This CDR3 has 11 amino acids.

This clone came up a few times. The chain combines TRBV6-6 with TRBJ2-2; possible D gene TRBD2, 5 bases. Germline V gene sequence: CDR1 MNHNY, CDR2 SVGAGI (reference sequence). The V gene lost 8 bases and the J gene lost 3 bases, with 16 bases spanning the gap. The CDR3 contains 15 residues. The CDR3 nucleotides are TGTGCCAGCTCACTAGGACTCATTCACACCGGGGAGCTGTTTTTT. It translates to CASSLGLIHTGELFF.

This clone was counted between two and nine times. J is TRBJ1-4 and V is TRBV6-1; 8 bases match TRBD1. V was pared by 4 bases and J by 6 bases, with 10 bases of the junction left unmatched. The V gene's germline CDR1 is MNHNS and CDR2 SASEGT. The CDR3 loop spans 16 amino acids. CDR3 DNA: TGTGCCAGCAGTGCGGCAGGGGGCCCCCTCTATGAAAAACTGTTTTTT. As protein: CASSAAGGPLYEKLFF.

V usage is TRBV9 and J usage is TRBJ1-6; D is unclear. The germline V gene has CDR1 SGDLS and CDR2 YYNGEE. Trimming left V 0 bases short and J 5 bases short, with 6 bases between. There are 14 residues in the CDR3. The DNA for the CDR3 is TGTGCCAGCAGCGTAGCTAAGAATAATTCACCCCTCCACTTT. It yields the protein CASSVAKNNSPLHF.

J is TRBJ1-1 and V is TRBV5-4; maybe TRBD1 (6 bases). Trimming removed 2 bases at V and 11 bases at J, with 19 bases between. The germline V gene has CDR1 SGHNT and CDR2 YYREEE (reference sequence). CDR3 size: 14 residues. Here the CDR3 reads CASSFSQTGGVAFF. The CDR3 DNA reads as TGTGCCAGCAGCTTTTCCCAGACAGGCGGCGTCGCTTTCTTT.

J is TRBJ1-1 and V is TRBV28; 11 bases are shared with TRBD1. Trimming removed 2 bases from V and 5 bases from J; junction bases left unmatched: 4. From germline, CDR1 is MDHEN and CDR2 SYDVKM. The CDR3 covers 15 residues. The CDR3 region has the DNA TGTGCCAGCAGTTTAAGGACAGGGGGCGCGACTGAAGCTTTCTTT. Translated: CASSLRTGGATEAFF. Using reference TRBV28 and TRBJ1-1 for the parts outside the CDR3, the full variable domain is DVKVTQSSRYLVKRTGEKVFLECVQDMDHENMFWYRQDPGLGLRLIYFSYDVKMKEKGDIPEGYSVSREKKERFSLILESASTNQTSMYLCASSLRTGGATEAFFGQGTRLTVV.

The J gene is TRBJ2-2, the V gene TRBV18; 7 positions match TRBD1. CDR1 is KGHSH and CDR2 is LQKENI in the germline V gene. The CDR3 is 14 residues long. The trim removed 1 base at V and 4 bases at J, leaving 0 bases unmatched. CDR3 sequence: CASSPQGATGELFF. CDR3 coding DNA: TGTGCCAGCTCACCACAGGGGGCCACCGGGGAGCTGTTTTTT.

CDR3 sequence reads: CASSLQGQNYGYTF. CDR3 in DNA: TGTGCCAGCAGCCTCCAGGGGCAGAACTATGGCTACACCTTC. The chain employs TRBV7-2 and TRBJ1-2; a possible D gene is TRBD1 (6 bases). The V end lost 5 bases, the J end lost 2 bases, and 12 bases lay between the germline ends. The germline CDR1 and CDR2 sequences are SGHTA and FQGNSA. There are 14 residues in the CDR3.

The chain is built from TRBV24-1 and TRBJ2-2; 11 positions match TRBD1. In germline, CDR1 is KGHDR, CDR2 SFDVKD. The CDR3 runs to 17 residues. Trimming at V came to 5 bases and at J to 6 bases, leaving 10 bases not matched to a gene. The CDR3 is CATSAIRGQGAPGELFF. The CDR3 region has the DNA TGTGCCACCAGTGCCATCCGTGGACAGGGGGCTCCCGGGGAGCTGTTTTTT.

This chain uses TRBV7-2 with TRBJ1-2; D might be TRBD1 (5 bases). Germline loops: CDR1 SGHTA, CDR2 FQGNSA. The CDR3 totals 14 residues. V lost 0 bases to trimming and J lost 8 bases, with 13 bases between them. CDR3 amino acids: CASSLAVAGNGYTF. CDR3 coding DNA: TGTGCCAGCAGCTTAGCGGTGGCAGGGAACGGCTACACCTTC.